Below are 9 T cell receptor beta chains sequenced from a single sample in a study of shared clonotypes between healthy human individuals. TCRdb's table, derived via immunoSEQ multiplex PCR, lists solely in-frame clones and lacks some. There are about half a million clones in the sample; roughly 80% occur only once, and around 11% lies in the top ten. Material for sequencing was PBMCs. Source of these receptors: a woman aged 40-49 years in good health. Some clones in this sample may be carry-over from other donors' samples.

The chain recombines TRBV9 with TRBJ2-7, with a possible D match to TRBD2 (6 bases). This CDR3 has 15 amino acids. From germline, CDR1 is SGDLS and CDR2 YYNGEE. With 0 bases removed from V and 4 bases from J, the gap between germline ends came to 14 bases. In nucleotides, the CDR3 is TGTGCCAGCAGCGTAGGGTTAGCGGAGCTGTACGAGCAGTACTTC. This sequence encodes CASSVGLAELYEQYF.

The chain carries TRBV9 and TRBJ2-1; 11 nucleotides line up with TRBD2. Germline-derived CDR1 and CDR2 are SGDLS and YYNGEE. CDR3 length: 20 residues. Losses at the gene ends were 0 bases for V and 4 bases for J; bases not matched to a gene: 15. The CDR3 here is CASSVGVGTSGGDRYNEQFF. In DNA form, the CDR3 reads TGTGCCAGCAGCGTAGGGGTCGGGACTAGCGGAGGGGATCGGTACAATGAGCAGTTCTTC.

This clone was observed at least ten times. CDR3 sequence: CASSPETGLGYTF. The CDR3 coding sequence is TGTGCCAGCAGCCCCGAGACAGGGCTTGGCTACACCTTC. The rearrangement links TRBV7-2 to TRBJ1-2; 7 nucleotides align to TRBD1. Germline CDR1 is SGHTA and CDR2 is FQGNSA. The CDR3 extends over 13 amino acids. V was clipped by 5 bases and J by 7 bases; unmatched bases: 7.

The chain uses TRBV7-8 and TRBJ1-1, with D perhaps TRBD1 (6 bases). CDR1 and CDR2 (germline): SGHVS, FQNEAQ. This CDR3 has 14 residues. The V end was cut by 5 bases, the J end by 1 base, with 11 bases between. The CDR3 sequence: CASSLFRGNTEAFF. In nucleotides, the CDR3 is TGTGCCAGCAGCCTTTTCAGGGGGAACACTGAAGCTTTCTTT.

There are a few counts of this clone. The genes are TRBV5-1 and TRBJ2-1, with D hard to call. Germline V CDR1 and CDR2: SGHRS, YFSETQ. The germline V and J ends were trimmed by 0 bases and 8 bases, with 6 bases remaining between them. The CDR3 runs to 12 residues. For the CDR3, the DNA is TGCGCCAGCAGCTTGGGGATCTATGAGCAGTTCTTC. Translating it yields CASSLGIYEQFF. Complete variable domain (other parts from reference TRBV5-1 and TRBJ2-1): KAGVTQTPRYLIKTRGQQVTLSCSPISGHRSVSWYQQTPGQGLQFLFEYFSETQRNKGNFPGRFSGRQFSNSRSEMNVSTLELGDSALYLCASSLGIYEQFFGPGTRLTVL.

CDR3 nucleotides: TGCACCAGCAGCCGCACGGGGCTAGCGGGAACAGATACGCAGTATTTT. The encoded protein is CTSSRTGLAGTDTQYF. The gene calls are TRBV1 and TRBJ2-3; the table's D call TRBD2 went unverified against the DNA. TRBV1 has pseudogene status. The CDR3 is 16 residues long.

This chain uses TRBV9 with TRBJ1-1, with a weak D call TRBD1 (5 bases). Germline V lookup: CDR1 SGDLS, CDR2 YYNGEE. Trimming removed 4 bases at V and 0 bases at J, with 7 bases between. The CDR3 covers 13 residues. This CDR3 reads CASSRQMNTEAFF. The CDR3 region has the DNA TGTGCCAGCAGCCGACAGATGAACACTGAAGCTTTCTTT.

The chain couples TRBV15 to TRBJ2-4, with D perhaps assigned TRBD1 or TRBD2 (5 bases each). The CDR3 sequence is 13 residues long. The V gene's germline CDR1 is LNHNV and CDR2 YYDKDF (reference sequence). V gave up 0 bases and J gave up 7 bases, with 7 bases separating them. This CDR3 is CATSRDEGNIQYF. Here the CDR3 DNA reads TGTGCCACCAGCAGAGATGAGGGGAACATTCAGTACTTC.

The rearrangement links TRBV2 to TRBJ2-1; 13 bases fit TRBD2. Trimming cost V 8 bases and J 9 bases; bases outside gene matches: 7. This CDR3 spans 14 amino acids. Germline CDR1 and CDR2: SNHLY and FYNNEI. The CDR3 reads CASHGLAGVFEQFF. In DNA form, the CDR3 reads TGTGCCAGCCATGGACTAGCGGGAGTCTTTGAGCAGTTCTTC.